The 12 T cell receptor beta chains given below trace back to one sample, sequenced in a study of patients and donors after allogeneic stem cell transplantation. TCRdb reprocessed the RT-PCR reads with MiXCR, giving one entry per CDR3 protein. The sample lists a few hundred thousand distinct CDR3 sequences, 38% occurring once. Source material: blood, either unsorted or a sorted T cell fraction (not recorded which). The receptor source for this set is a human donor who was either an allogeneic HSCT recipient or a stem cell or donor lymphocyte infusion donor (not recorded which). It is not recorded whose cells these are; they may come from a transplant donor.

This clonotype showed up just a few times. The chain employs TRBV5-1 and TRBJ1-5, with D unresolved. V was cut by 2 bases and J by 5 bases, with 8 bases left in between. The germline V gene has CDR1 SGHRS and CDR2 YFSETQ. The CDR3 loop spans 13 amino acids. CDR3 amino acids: CASSLSPDQPQHF. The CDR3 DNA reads TGCGCCAGCAGCTTAAGTCCTGATCAGCCCCAGCATTTT.

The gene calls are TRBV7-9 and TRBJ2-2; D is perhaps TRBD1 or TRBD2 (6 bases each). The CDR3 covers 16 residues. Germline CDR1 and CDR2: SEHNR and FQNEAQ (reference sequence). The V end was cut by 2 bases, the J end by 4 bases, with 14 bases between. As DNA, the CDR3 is TGTGCCAGCAGCTTAAGGCCCGGAGGGGGCACCGGGGAGCTGTTTTTT. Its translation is CASSLRPGGGTGELFF.

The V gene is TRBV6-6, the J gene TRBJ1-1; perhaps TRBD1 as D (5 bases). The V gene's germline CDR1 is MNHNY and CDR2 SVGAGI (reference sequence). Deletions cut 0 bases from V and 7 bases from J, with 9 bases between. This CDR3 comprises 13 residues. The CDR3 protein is CASSYSRQFEAFF. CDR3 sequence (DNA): TGTGCCAGCAGTTACTCGAGACAGTTTGAAGCTTTCTTT.

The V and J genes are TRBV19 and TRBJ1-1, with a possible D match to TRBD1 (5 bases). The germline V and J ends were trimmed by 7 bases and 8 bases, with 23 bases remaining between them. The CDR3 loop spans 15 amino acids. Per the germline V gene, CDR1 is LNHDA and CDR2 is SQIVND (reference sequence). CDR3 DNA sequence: TGTGCCAGTAACACGGGGGAGGCCCGTACGGTGGAAGCTTTCTTT. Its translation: CASNTGEARTVEAFF. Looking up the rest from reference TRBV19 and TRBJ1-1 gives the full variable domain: DGGITQSPKYLFRKEGQNVTLSCEQNLNHDAMYWYRQDPGQGLRLIYYSQIVNDFQKGDIAEGYSVSREKKESFPLTVTSAQKNPTAFYLCASNTGEARTVEAFFGQGTRLTVV.

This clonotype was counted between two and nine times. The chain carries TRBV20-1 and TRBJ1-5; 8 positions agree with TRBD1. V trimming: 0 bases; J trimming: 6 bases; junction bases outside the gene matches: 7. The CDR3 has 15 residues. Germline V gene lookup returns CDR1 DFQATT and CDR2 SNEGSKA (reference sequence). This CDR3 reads CSARDGQGSFQPQHF. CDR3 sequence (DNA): TGCAGTGCTAGAGATGGACAGGGATCGTTTCAGCCCCAGCATTTT.

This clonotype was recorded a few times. This CDR3 is CASSYRDDHYEQYF. The CDR3 bases are TGTGCCAGCAGCTATCGGGACGATCACTACGAGCAGTACTTC. This chain joins TRBV7-9 and TRBJ2-7, with D perhaps TRBD1 or TRBD2 (5 bases each). The germline V and J ends were trimmed by 4 bases and 3 bases, with 13 bases remaining between them. Germline V gene data show CDR1 as SEHNR and CDR2 as FQNEAQ (reference sequence). CDR3 length: 14 residues.

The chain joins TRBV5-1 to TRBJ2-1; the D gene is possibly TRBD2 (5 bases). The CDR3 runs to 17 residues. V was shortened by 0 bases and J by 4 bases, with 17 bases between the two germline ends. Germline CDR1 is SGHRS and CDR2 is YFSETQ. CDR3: CASSLDPWGEFYNEQFF. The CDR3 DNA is TGCGCCAGCAGCTTGGATCCCTGGGGAGAGTTTTACAATGAGCAGTTCTTC.

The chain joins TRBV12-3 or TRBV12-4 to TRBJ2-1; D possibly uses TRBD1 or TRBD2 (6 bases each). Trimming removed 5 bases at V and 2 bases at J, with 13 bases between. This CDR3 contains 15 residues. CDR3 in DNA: TGTGCCAGCAGTCCCCGGGGGCTCGCCTACAATGAGCAGTTCTTC. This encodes CASSPRGLAYNEQFF.

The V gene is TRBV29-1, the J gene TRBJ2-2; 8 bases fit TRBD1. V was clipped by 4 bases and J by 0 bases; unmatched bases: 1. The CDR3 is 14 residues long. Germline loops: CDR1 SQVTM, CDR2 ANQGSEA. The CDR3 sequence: CSVGDRTNTGELFF. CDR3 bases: TGCAGCGTTGGGGACAGGACGAACACCGGGGAGCTGTTTTTT.

The CDR3 region is CSVAGGASGYTF. As DNA, the CDR3 is TGCAGCGTTGCCGGAGGGGCTAGCGGCTACACCTTC. The chain recombines TRBV29-1 with TRBJ1-2, with D tentatively TRBD1 (5 bases). Germline V gives CDR1 SQVTM, CDR2 ANQGSEA. V gave up 4 bases and J gave up 8 bases, with 14 bases separating them. The CDR3 runs to 12 residues.

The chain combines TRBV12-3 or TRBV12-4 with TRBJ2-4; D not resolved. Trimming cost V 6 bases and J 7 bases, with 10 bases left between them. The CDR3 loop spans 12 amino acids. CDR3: CASSPGGNIQYF. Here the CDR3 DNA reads TGTGCCAGCAGCCCAGGTGGGAACATTCAGTACTTC.

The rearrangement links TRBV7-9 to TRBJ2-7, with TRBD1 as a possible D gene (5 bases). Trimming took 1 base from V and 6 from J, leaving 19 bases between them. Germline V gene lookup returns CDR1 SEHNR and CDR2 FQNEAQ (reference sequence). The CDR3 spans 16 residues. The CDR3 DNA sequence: TGTGCCAGCAGCTTAGGTTGGCAGGGCACATTTGGCGAGCAGTACTTC. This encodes CASSLGWQGTFGEQYF.